What follows are 12 T cell receptor beta chains derived from one specimen sequenced in a study of shared clonotypes between healthy human individuals. Clones were read by immunoSEQ multiplex PCR, and TCRdb kept only the in-frame ones, dropping some. The sample lists a few hundred thousand clones, more than 75% occurring once. Sequencing was performed on memory CD8+ T cells sorted from blood. Subset in this sample: CD45RO+ cells pooled with CCR7-negative TemRA cells. Every receptor here comes from a man between 18 and 35 years old in good health.

The chain joins TRBV27 to TRBJ2-7; no firm D call. Trimming took off 3 bases at V and 0 bases at J, with 15 bases between the two ends. The CDR3 covers 16 residues. Germline values: CDR1 MNHEY, CDR2 SMNVEV (reference sequence). This CDR3 reads CASSLFNTGPSYEQYF. The CDR3 DNA sequence: TGTGCCAGCAGTTTGTTCAATACTGGACCCTCCTACGAGCAGTACTTC.

V usage is TRBV6-1 and J usage is TRBJ2-7; 8 bases are a match to TRBD2. The V and J ends lost 3 bases and 2 bases, in that order; junction bases with no gene match: 3. Germline V gene data show CDR1 as MNHNS and CDR2 as SASEGT. The CDR3 has 14 amino acids. The CDR3 nucleotides read TGTGCCAGCAGTGACGGGGGGGCCACCTACGAGCAGTACTTC. Its translation is CASSDGGATYEQYF.

This clone has just one count. The chain has TRBV19 and TRBJ2-5, with 9 bases matching TRBD2. CDR3 size: 15 residues. The V and J ends lost 6 bases and 1 base, in that order; junction bases with no gene match: 6. In germline, CDR1 is LNHDA, CDR2 SQIVND (reference sequence). The CDR3 protein is CASRKTSGPQETQYF. CDR3 in DNA: TGTGCCAGTAGAAAGACTAGCGGTCCCCAAGAGACCCAGTACTTC.

The chain links TRBV9 to TRBJ2-3; 7 bases match TRBD2. With V trimmed by 4 bases and J by 5 bases, 10 bases remained unmatched. The germline CDR1 and CDR2 sequences are SGDLS and YYNGEE. The CDR3 spans 15 residues. CDR3 amino acids: CASSTWAGVGDTQYF. Here the CDR3 DNA reads TGTGCCAGCAGCACTTGGGCGGGAGTGGGAGATACGCAGTATTTT.

The chain carries TRBV7-9 and TRBJ1-6; D unclear. Germline V gives CDR1 SEHNR, CDR2 FQNEAQ (reference sequence). The CDR3 consists of 16 residues. V was cut by 0 bases and J by 10 bases, with 16 bases left in between. CDR3 sequence reads: CASSLAVQPLGSPLHF. Written as DNA, the CDR3 is TGTGCCAGCAGCTTAGCGGTACAGCCCTTAGGCTCACCCCTCCACTTT.

The table lists this clone with many counts. The chain is built from TRBV13 and TRBJ2-2, with D perhaps TRBD1 (5 bases). V gave up 1 base and J gave up 6 bases, with 9 bases separating them. There are 14 residues in the CDR3. Germline CDR1 is PRHDT and CDR2 is FYEKMQ (reference sequence). The CDR3 protein is CASSLEGEAGELFF. CDR3 DNA sequence: TGTGCCAGCAGCTTAGAAGGGGAAGCCGGGGAGCTGTTTTTT.

The V call is TRBV6-5, the J call TRBJ1-1; 8 bases match TRBD1. V trimming: 8 bases; J trimming: 13 bases; junction bases outside the gene matches: 18. The germline V gene has CDR1 MNHEY and CDR2 SVGAGI. The CDR3 covers 14 residues. The CDR3 region has the DNA TGTGCCAGCCGCTCGGGACAGGTTGGCGAGCTGGGTTTCTTT. Protein product: CASRSGQVGELGFF.

This chain connects TRBV5-4 to TRBJ2-7; weak D call: TRBD2 (5 bases). This CDR3 contains 15 residues. Trimming removed 0 bases from V and 1 base from J, with 11 bases in between. In germline, CDR1 is SGHNT, CDR2 YYREEE (reference sequence). The CDR3 protein is CASSLGRGNSYEQYF. CDR3 coding DNA: TGTGCCAGCAGCTTGGGCCGGGGAAATTCCTACGAGCAGTACTTC. Drawing the rest from reference TRBV5-4 and TRBJ2-7, the complete variable domain is ETGVTQSPTHLIKTRGQQVTLRCSSQSGHNTVSWYQQALGQGPQFIFQYYREEENGRGNFPPRFSGLQFPNYSSELNVNALELDDSALYLCASSLGRGNSYEQYFGPGTRLTVT.

The CDR3 spells CASSVWEDTQYF. The CDR3 DNA sequence: TGTGCCAGCAGCGTATGGGAAGATACGCAGTATTTT. V is TRBV9 and J is TRBJ2-3; D remains unclear. The germline V and J ends were trimmed by 1 base and 5 bases, with 5 bases remaining between them. The CDR3 spans 12 residues. CDR1 is SGDLS and CDR2 is YYNGEE in the germline V gene.

The table lists this clone with a few counts. V is TRBV13 and J is TRBJ1-5, with 7 bases aligning to TRBD1. The CDR3 covers 14 residues. CDR1 PRHDT and CDR2 FYEKMQ come from the germline V gene (reference sequence). The V and J ends lost 4 bases and 7 bases, in that order; junction bases with no gene match: 7. Here the CDR3 DNA reads TGTGCCAGCAGCTCTCCCGGGACAGACCAGCCCCAGCATTTT. It is translated as CASSSPGTDQPQHF.

CDR3 sequence reads: CASSETESSYNSPLHF. The DNA for the CDR3 is TGTGCCAGCAGCGAAACTGAGAGCTCCTATAATTCACCCCTCCACTTT. This chain connects TRBV2 to TRBJ1-6; D not resolved. Trimming shortened V by 6 bases and J by 0 bases, and 12 bases separated the two germline ends. In germline, CDR1 is SNHLY, CDR2 FYNNEI. There are 16 residues in the CDR3.

This clone occurred a few times. The rearrangement uses TRBV30 and TRBJ2-3; the D is unclear. The CDR3 runs to 15 residues. The germline V and J ends were trimmed by 8 bases and 6 bases, with 24 bases remaining between them. Germline loops: CDR1 GTSNPN, CDR2 SVGIG (reference sequence). The CDR3 is CALQELFQAPDTQYF. CDR3 bases: TGTGCCCTACAAGAGCTTTTCCAGGCCCCCGATACGCAGTATTTT.